This entry features one T cell receptor (beta chain) sequence. TCRdb keeps only in-frame clones here, not all; method: immunoSEQ multiplex PCR. The data show 13,000 or so clones, just under 80% seen once. The data stem from a study of T cell repertoires in ileal Crohn's disease. Time point here: neoterminal ileum biopsy at postoperative endoscopy, about 6 months after surgery. The germline V gene has CDR1 MRHNA and CDR2 SNTAGT. CDR3 length: 13 residues. The ends lost 5 bases at V and 5 bases at J; junction bases unmatched: 3. The sequenced sample was ileal tissue. The rearrangement joins TRBV6-4 to TRBJ2-1; 7 positions agree with TRBD1. This sequence originates from an adult with Crohn's disease. The CDR3: CASSPTGDNEQFF. The CDR3 DNA is TGTGCCAGCAGTCCTACAGGGGACAATGAGCAGTTCTTC.